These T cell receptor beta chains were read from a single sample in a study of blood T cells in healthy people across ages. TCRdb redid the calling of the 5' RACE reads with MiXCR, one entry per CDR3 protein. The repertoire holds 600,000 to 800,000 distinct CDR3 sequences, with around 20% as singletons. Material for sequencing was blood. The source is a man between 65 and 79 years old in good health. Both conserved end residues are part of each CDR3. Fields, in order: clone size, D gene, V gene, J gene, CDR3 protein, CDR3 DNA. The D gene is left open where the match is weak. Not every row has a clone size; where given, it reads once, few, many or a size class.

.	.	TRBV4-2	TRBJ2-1	CASSLTPGNEQFF	TGTGCCAGCAGCCTCACTCCGGGGAATGAGCAGTTCTTC
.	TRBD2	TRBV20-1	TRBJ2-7	CSARGAGTSGSLIREQYF	TGCAGTGCTAGAGGAGCCGGGACTAGCGGGAGTTTAATCCGGGAGCAGTACTTC
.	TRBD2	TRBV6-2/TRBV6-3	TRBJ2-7	CASRNRLAGDYEQYF	TGTGCCAGCAGAAACCGACTAGCGGGGGACTACGAGCAGTACTTC
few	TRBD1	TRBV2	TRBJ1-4	CASRRTGDDEKLFF	TGTGCCAGCAGGAGGACAGGTGACGATGAAAAACTGTTTTTT
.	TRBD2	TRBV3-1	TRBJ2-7	CASSQDILAGVTSYEQYF	TGTGCCAGCAGCCAAGATATCCTAGCGGGAGTAACGTCCTACGAGCAGTACTTC
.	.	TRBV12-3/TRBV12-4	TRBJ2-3	CASSPVGSMRADTQYF	TGTGCCAGCAGTCCCGTCGGCAGTATGAGGGCAGATACGCAGTATTTT
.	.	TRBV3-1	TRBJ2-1	CASSQGIGKGGFVEQFF	TGTGCCAGCAGCCAAGGAATCGGGAAGGGGGGGTTCGTTGAGCAGTTCTTC
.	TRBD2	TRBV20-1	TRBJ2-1	CSARGGLAGGSYNGQFF	TGCAGTGCTAGAGGAGGCCTGGCGGGAGGCTCCTACAATGGGCAGTTCTTC
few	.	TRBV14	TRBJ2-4	CASSQTDSLNIQYF	TGTGCCAGCAGCCAAACCGACAGCTTGAACATTCAGTACTTC
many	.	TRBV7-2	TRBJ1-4	CASSLKNEKLFF	TGTGCCAGCAGCTTAAAGAATGAAAAACTGTTTTTT
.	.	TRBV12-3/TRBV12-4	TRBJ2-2	CASRFNTNTGELFF	TGTGCCAGCAGATTTAACACGAACACCGGGGAGCTGTTTTTT
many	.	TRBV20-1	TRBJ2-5	CSARVLQETQYF	TGCAGTGCTAGAGTCCTCCAAGAGACCCAGTACTTC
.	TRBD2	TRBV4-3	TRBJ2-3	CASSQAITSGNADTQYF	TGCGCCAGCAGCCAAGCTATTACTAGCGGGAATGCAGATACGCAGTATTTT
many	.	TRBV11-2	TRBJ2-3	CASSLDRDTQYF	TGTGCCAGCAGCTTAGATAGAGATACGCAGTATTTT
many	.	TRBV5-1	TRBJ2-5	CASSLGARAMETQYF	TGCGCCAGCAGCTTGGGAGCCCGAGCTATGGAGACCCAGTACTTC
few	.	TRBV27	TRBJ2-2	CASSPPMPNTGELFF	TGTGCCAGCAGTCCCCCCATGCCGAACACCGGGGAGCTGTTTTTT
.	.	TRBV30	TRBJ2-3	CAWSLDTSTDTQYF	TGTGCCTGGAGTCTGGACACCAGCACAGATACGCAGTATTTT
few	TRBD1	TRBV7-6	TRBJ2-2	CASSLDASGTGITGELFF	TGTGCCAGCAGCTTAGACGCGTCCGGGACAGGGATCACCGGGGAGCTGTTTTTT
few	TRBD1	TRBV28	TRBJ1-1	CASTRQGGSTEAFF	TGTGCCAGCACTCGACAGGGAGGGTCCACTGAAGCTTTCTTT
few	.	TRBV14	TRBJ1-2	CASSQAREHGYTF	TGTGCCAGCAGCCAAGCCAGAGAGCATGGCTACACCTTC
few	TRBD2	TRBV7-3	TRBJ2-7	CASSSPGLAGESYEQYF	TGTGCCAGCAGCTCGCCGGGACTAGCGGGAGAGAGCTACGAGCAGTACTTC
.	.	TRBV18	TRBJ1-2	CASSPAENYYGYTF	TGTGCCAGCTCACCGGCAGAGAACTACTATGGCTACACCTTC
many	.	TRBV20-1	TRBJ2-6	CSATKGLLSGANVLTF	TGCAGTGCTACCAAGGGGCTCCTCTCTGGGGCCAACGTCCTGACTTTC
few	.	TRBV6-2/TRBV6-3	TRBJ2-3	CASRLLGHSTDTQYF	TGTGCCAGCCGACTCCTGGGACACAGCACAGATACGCAGTATTTT
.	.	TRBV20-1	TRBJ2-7	CSASDRRSSYEQYF	TGCAGTGCTTCTGACAGGAGGAGCTCCTACGAGCAGTACTTC
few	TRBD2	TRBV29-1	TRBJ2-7	CSVDISGNYEQYF	TGCAGCGTTGACATTAGCGGGAACTACGAGCAGTACTTC
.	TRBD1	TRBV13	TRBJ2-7	CASSLSFGQGGNIREQYF	TGTGCCAGCAGCTTAAGCTTCGGACAGGGAGGTAATATACGCGAGCAGTACTTC
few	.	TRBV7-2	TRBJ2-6	CASSLAGPGANVLTF	TGTGCCAGCAGCTTAGCCGGTCCGGGGGCCAACGTCCTGACTTTC
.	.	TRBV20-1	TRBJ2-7	CSARLGGGYEQYF	TGCAGTGCTAGGTTAGGAGGGGGCTACGAGCAGTACTTC
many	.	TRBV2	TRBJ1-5	CASSGEGGSNQPQHF	TGTGCCAGCAGTGGGGAGGGCGGGAGCAATCAGCCCCAGCATTTT
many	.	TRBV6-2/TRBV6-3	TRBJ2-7	CASSYPTLTSTYEQYF	TGTGCCAGCAGTTACCCTACCTTGACAAGTACCTACGAGCAGTACTTC
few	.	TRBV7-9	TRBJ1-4	CASSLSEGGRREKLFF	TGTGCCAGCAGCTTATCCGAGGGGGGGCGAAGGGAAAAACTGTTTTTT
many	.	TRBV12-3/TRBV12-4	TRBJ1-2	CASSLLLGPRDGYTF	TGTGCCAGCAGTTTGCTCCTAGGCCCGAGAGATGGCTACACCTTC
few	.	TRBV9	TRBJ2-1	CASSVGGGGSNEQFF	TGTGCCAGCAGCGTAGGGGGGGGCGGGAGCAATGAGCAGTTCTTC
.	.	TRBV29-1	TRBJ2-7	CSVAGGGYEQYF	TGCAGCGTTGCAGGAGGGGGCTACGAGCAGTACTTC
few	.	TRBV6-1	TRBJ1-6	CASNRDGPGNSPLHF	TGTGCCAGCAACAGAGACGGTCCGGGGAATTCACCCCTCCACTTT
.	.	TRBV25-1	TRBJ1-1	CASRGTTTEAFF	TGTGCCAGCAGGGGCACCACCACTGAAGCTTTCTTT
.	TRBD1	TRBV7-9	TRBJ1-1	CASSRQGPMNTEAFF	TGTGCCAGCAGCCGACAGGGCCCAATGAACACTGAAGCTTTCTTT
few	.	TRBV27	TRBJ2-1	CASSLRTGKASNEQFF	TGTGCCAGCAGTTTACGTACGGGAAAGGCGTCCAATGAGCAGTTCTTC
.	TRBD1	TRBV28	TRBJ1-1	CASLKGQANTEAFF	TGTGCCAGCTTGAAGGGACAGGCGAACACTGAAGCTTTCTTT
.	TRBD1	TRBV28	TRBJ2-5	CASGLLTGRGETQYF	TGTGCCAGCGGTTTGCTGACAGGGAGAGGAGAGACCCAGTACTTC
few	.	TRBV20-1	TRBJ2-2	CSARLTGTGELFF	TGCAGTGCTCGCCTTACAGGGACCGGGGAGCTGTTTTTT
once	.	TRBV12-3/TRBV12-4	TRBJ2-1	CASSFGRASLEQFF	TGTGCCAGCAGTTTTGGCCGGGCGTCACTAGAGCAGTTCTTC
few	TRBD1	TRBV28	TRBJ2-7	CASRGDRAAYEQYF	TGTGCCAGCAGGGGGGACAGGGCCGCCTACGAGCAGTACTTC
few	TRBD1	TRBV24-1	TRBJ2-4	CATSDGQGGKNIQYF	TGTGCCACCAGTGATGGACAGGGAGGCAAAAACATTCAGTACTTC
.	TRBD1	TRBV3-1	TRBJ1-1	CASSQEWTGEAFF	TGTGCCAGCAGCCAGGAATGGACAGGTGAAGCTTTCTTT
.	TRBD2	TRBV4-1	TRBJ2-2	CASSQETLAEVTGELFF	TGCGCCAGCAGCCAAGAAACACTAGCGGAGGTCACCGGGGAGCTGTTTTTT
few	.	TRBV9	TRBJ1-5	CASSVGDLSNQPQHF	TGTGCCAGCAGCGTAGGGGACCTCAGCAATCAGCCCCAGCATTTT
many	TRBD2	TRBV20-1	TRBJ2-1	CSALRTSGKDNEQFF	TGCAGTGCCCTTCGGACTAGCGGGAAGGACAATGAGCAGTTCTTC
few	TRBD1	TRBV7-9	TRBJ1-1	CASEGQPNTEAFF	TGTGCCAGCGAGGGACAGCCGAACACTGAAGCTTTCTTT
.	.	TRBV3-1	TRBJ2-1	CASSQSRGNEQFF	TGTGCCAGCAGCCAATCCCGCGGGAATGAGCAGTTCTTC
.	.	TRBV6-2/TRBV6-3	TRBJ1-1	CATGRGGHTEAFF	TGTGCCACCGGACGGGGGGGGCACACTGAAGCTTTCTTT
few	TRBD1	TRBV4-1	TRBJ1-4	CASSPPDRGNEKLFF	TGCGCCAGCAGCCCCCCGGACAGGGGAAATGAAAAACTGTTTTTT
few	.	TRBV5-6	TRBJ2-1	CASSLGTPEQFF	TGTGCCAGCAGCCTCGGTACCCCTGAGCAGTTCTTC
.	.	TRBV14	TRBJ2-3	CASSPPWADTQYF	TGTGCCAGCAGCCCCCCTTGGGCAGATACGCAGTATTTT